This T cell receptor (beta chain) was captured in a study of blood T cell repertoires in COVID-19. Clones were read by immunoSEQ multiplex PCR, and TCRdb kept only the in-frame ones, dropping some. There are some 68,000 clones in the sample; less than 95% occur only once, and under 0.65% lies in the top ten. V lost 5 bases to trimming and J lost 1 base, with 19 bases between them. The germline V gene has CDR1 SEHNR and CDR2 FQNEAQ (reference sequence). The CDR3 has 17 amino acids. The Seattle patients joined while their infection was active and were tracked longitudinally afterward. A single count supports this clone.

The chain recombines TRBV7-9 with TRBJ2-3, with D possibly TRBD2 on 5 matching bases. The clonotype originates from a man aged 50 or older with COVID-19, enrolled during active disease. Specimen: peripheral blood. The CDR3 DNA follows: TGTGCCAGCAGCCCGCCGAGTGGCGGACTTCGCACAGATACGCAGTATTTT. Protein sequence: CASSPPSGGLRTDTQYF.